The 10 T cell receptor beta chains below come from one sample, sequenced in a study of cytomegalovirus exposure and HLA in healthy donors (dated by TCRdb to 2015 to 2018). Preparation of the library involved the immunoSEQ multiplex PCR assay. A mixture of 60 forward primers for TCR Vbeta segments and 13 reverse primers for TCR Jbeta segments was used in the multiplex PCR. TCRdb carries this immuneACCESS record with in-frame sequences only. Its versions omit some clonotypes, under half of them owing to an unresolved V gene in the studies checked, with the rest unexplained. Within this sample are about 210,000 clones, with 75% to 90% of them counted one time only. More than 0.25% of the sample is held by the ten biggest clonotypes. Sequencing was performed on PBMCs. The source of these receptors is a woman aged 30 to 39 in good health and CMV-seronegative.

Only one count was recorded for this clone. The CDR3 DNA reads TGTGCCAGCAGCCTTAGCGAGCAGTACTTC. It codes for CASSLSEQYF. This chain connects TRBV2 to TRBJ2-5; D call uncertain. The DNA end is more similar to TRBJ2-7, so the J call may be wrong. This CDR3 region has 10 residues. The germline V gene encodes CDR1 SNHLY and CDR2 FYNNEI.

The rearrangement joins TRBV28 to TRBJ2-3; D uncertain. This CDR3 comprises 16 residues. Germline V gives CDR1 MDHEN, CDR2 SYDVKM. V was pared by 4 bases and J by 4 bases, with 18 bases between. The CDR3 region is CASSSIHRESADTQYF. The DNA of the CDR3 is TGTGCCAGCAGTTCCATACACAGAGAGTCGGCAGATACGCAGTATTTT.

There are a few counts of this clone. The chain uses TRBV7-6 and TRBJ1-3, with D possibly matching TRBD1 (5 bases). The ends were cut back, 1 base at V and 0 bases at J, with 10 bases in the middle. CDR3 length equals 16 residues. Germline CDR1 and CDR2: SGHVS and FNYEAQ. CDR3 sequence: CASSLGQPYSGNTIYF. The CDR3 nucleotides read TGTGCCAGCAGCTTAGGACAGCCTTACTCTGGAAACACCATATATTTT.

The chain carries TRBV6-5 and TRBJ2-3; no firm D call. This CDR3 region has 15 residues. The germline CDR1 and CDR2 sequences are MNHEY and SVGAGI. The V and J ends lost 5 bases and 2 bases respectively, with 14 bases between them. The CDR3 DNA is TGTGCCAGCAGTGGCAAGTTTCGTTCCACAGATACGCAGTATTTT. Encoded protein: CASSGKFRSTDTQYF.

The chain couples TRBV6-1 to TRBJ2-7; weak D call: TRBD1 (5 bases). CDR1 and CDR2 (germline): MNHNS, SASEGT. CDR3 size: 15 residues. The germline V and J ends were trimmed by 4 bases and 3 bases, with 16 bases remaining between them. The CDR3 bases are TGTGCCAGCAGTGCTTATATTACAGGAAACTACGAGCAGTACTTC. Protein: CASSAYITGNYEQYF.

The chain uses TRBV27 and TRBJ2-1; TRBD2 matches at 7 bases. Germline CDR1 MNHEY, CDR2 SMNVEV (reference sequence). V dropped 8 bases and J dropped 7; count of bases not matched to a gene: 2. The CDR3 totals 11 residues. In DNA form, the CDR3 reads TGTGCCAGCGGGGGGGGGAATGAGCAGTTCTTC. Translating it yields CASGGGNEQFF.

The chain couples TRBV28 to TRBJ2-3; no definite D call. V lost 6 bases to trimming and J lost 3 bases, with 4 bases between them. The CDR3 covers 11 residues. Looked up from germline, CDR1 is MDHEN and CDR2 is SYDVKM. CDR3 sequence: CASSPTDTQYF. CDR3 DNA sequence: TGTGCCAGCAGCCCAACAGATACGCAGTATTTT.

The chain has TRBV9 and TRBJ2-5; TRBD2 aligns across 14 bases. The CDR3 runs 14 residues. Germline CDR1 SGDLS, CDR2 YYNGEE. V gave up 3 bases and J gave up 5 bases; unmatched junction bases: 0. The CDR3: CASSGTSGGETQYF. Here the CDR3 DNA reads TGTGCCAGCAGCGGGACTAGCGGGGGGGAGACCCAGTACTTC.

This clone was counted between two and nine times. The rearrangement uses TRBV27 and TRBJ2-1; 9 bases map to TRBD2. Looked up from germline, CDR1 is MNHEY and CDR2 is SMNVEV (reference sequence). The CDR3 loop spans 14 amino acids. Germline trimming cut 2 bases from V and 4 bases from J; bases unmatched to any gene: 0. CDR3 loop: CASSLAGGYNEQFF. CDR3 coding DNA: TGTGCCAGCAGTTTAGCGGGGGGGTACAATGAGCAGTTCTTC.

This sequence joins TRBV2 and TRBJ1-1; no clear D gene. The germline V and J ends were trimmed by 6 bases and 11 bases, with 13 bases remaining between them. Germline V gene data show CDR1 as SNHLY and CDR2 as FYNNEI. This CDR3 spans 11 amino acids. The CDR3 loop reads CASRVEGWAFF. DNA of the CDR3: TGTGCCAGCAGGGTCGAGGGTTGGGCTTTCTTT.